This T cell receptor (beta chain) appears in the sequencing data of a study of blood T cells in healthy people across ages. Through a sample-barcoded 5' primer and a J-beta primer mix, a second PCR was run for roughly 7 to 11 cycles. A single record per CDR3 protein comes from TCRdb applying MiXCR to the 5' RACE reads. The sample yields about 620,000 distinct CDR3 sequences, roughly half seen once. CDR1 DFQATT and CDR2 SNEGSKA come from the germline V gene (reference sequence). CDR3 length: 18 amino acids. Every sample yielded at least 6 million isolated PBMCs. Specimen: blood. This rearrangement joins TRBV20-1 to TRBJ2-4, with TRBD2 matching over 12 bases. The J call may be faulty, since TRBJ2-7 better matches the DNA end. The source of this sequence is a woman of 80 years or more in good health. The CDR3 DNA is TGCAGTGCTAGCGGGCGGACTAGCGGGGTTTCCTTAGTCCACGAGCAGTACTTC. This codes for CSASGRTSGVSLVHEQYF.